A selection of T cell receptor beta chains follows, all from one sample in a study of T-cell memory formation after mild COVID-19. TCRdb analysed the 5' RACE reads with MiXCR anew, one entry per CDR3 protein. The sample yields some 350,000 distinct CDR3 sequences, roughly 13% seen once. What was sequenced was PBMCs or a T cell subset sorted from them (not recorded which). The receptors originated from a man between 18 and 29 years old who had mild COVID-19 (a few samples of this study predate the infection). Cell type and time point are not known. CDR3s include the opening cysteine and the closing phenylalanine or tryptophan. Each record gives: clone size, D gene, V gene, J gene, CDR3 protein, CDR3 DNA. A D gene is named only where the DNA matches it firmly. Where a row states a size, it is once, few, many or the class of an expanded clone; other rows omit it.

size: many
D: .
V: TRBV7-9
J: TRBJ1-1
CDR3: CASSPFTRGNTEAFF
DNA: TGTGCCAGCAGCCCTTTCACTAGGGGGAACACTGAAGCTTTCTTT

size: few
D: .
V: TRBV24-1
J: TRBJ2-7
CDR3: CATSDFDRTTEYEQYF
DNA: TGTGCCACCAGTGATTTCGACAGGACGACTGAGTACGAGCAGTACTTC

size: .
D: .
V: TRBV30
J: TRBJ2-5
CDR3: CACHPGAGPRETQYF
DNA: TGTGCCTGCCACCCAGGGGCAGGCCCCCGGGAGACCCAGTACTTC

size: few
D: TRBD2
V: TRBV5-4
J: TRBJ2-5
CDR3: CASSLGTSGGEETQYF
DNA: TGTGCCAGCAGCCTGGGGACTAGCGGGGGGGAAGAGACCCAGTACTTC

size: .
D: .
V: TRBV4-1
J: TRBJ1-1
CDR3: CASSQDVGPTEAFF
DNA: TGCGCCAGCAGCCAAGATGTAGGGCCCACTGAAGCTTTCTTT

size: many
D: TRBD1
V: TRBV5-1
J: TRBJ1-5
CDR3: CASSQGQGDQPQHF
DNA: TGCGCCAGCAGTCAAGGACAGGGAGATCAGCCCCAGCATTTT

size: few
D: TRBD2
V: TRBV4-2
J: TRBJ2-3
CDR3: CASSQIAGGRTDTQYF
DNA: TGTGCCAGCAGCCAAATAGCGGGGGGGCGCACAGATACGCAGTATTTT

size: .
D: .
V: TRBV20-1
J: TRBJ2-7
CDR3: CSARGQGGIFEQYF
DNA: TGCAGTGCTAGGGGCCAGGGGGGGATCTTCGAGCAGTACTTC

size: few
D: .
V: TRBV20-1
J: TRBJ2-5
CDR3: CSARRTGETQYF
DNA: TGCAGTGCTAGACGGACCGGGGAGACCCAGTACTTC

size: few
D: .
V: TRBV29-1
J: TRBJ2-3
CDR3: CSVARDWDTQYF
DNA: TGCAGCGTTGCCAGGGATTGGGATACGCAGTATTTT

size: .
D: .
V: TRBV4-1
J: TRBJ2-1
CDR3: CASSHIGGGGRNEQFF
DNA: TGCGCCAGCAGCCATATAGGAGGGGGGGGCAGAAATGAGCAGTTCTTC

size: .
D: .
V: TRBV7-9
J: TRBJ1-1
CDR3: CASSPRTRGSTEAFF
DNA: TGTGCCAGCAGCCCTCGGACGCGGGGAAGCACTGAAGCTTTCTTT

size: .
D: .
V: TRBV11-2
J: TRBJ2-2
CDR3: CASSSWAGELFF
DNA: TGTGCCAGCAGCTCGTGGGCCGGGGAGCTGTTTTTT

size: .
D: .
V: TRBV7-6
J: TRBJ1-3
CDR3: CASSLRGPGNTIYF
DNA: TGTGCCAGCAGCTTACGCGGACCTGGAAACACCATATATTTT

size: .
D: .
V: TRBV18
J: TRBJ2-1
CDR3: CASSPRVGMGSSYNEQFF
DNA: TGTGCCAGCTCACCACGGGTGGGTATGGGGAGCTCCTACAATGAGCAGTTCTTC

size: few
D: .
V: TRBV6-6
J: TRBJ1-1
CDR3: CASSYERTEAFF
DNA: TGTGCCAGCAGTTACGAAAGAACTGAAGCTTTCTTT

size: .
D: .
V: TRBV4-3
J: TRBJ1-2
CDR3: CASSRYPTGYGYTF
DNA: TGCGCCAGCAGCCGATACCCGACAGGTTATGGCTACACCTTC

size: many
D: .
V: TRBV7-2
J: TRBJ1-3
CDR3: CASSFQGTSGNTIYF
DNA: TGTGCCAGCAGCTTCCAGGGGACATCTGGAAACACCATATATTTT

size: few
D: TRBD2
V: TRBV27
J: TRBJ2-5
CDR3: CASSGGGAGVEKTQYF
DNA: TGTGCCAGCAGTGGAGGTGGGGCGGGGGTCGAAAAGACCCAGTACTTC

size: few
D: .
V: TRBV7-2
J: TRBJ2-3
CDR3: CASSLRQAITDTQYF
DNA: TGTGCCAGCAGCTTACGACAGGCGATCACAGATACGCAGTATTTT

size: .
D: TRBD1
V: TRBV6-2/TRBV6-3
J: TRBJ1-5
CDR3: CASSYSPGQGYNQPQHF
DNA: TGTGCCAGCAGTTACTCGCCGGGACAGGGATACAATCAGCCCCAGCATTTT